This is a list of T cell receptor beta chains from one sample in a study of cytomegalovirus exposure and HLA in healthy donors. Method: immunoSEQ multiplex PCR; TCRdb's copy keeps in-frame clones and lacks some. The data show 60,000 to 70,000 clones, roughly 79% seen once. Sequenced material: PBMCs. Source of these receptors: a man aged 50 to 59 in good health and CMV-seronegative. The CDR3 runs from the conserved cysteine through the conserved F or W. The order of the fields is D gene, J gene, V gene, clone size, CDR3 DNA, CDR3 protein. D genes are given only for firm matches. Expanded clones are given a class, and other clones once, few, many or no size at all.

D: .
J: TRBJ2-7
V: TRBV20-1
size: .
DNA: TGCAGTGCCAAATTCCGCGACGAGCAGTACTTC
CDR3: CSAKFRDEQYF

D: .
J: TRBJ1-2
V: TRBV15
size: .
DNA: TGTGCCACCAGCAGAGTACCGACTATGTCCTATATCATCCATGGCTACACCTTC
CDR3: CATSRVPTMSYIIHGYTF

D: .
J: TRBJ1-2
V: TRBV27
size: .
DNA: TGTGCCAGCAGTTTCTCAACGGACTCCTATGGCTACACCTTC
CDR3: CASSFSTDSYGYTF

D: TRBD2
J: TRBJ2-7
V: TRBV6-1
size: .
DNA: TGTGCCATGACTAGCGGCTACGAGCAGTACTTC
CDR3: CAMTSGYEQYF

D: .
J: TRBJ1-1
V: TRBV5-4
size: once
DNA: TGTGCCAGCAGCTTCCCGGGACAATCGAACACTGAAGCTTTCTTT
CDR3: CASSFPGQSNTEAFF

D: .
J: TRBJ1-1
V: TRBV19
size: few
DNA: TGTGCCAGTAGTGCAGAAACAGGAATGGCTGAAGCTTTCTTT
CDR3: CASSAETGMAEAFF

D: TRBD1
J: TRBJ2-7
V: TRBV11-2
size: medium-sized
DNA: TGTGCCAGCAGCTATACACACAGGGGTATCAGGAACGAGCAGTACTTC
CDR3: CASSYTHRGIRNEQYF

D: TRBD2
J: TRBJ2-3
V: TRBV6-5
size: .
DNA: TGTGCCAGCAGGGTAGCGGGATTGAATACGCAGTATTTT
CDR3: CASRVAGLNTQYF

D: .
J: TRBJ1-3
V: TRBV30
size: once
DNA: TGTGCCTGGAGTGTAGGAGGGGACGGAAACACCATATATTTT
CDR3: CAWSVGGDGNTIYF

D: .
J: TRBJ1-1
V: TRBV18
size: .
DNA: TGTGCCAGCTCATCATCTACGAACACTGAAGCTTTCTTT
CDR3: CASSSSTNTEAFF

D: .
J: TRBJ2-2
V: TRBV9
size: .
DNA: TGTGCCAGCGGTCGGGTACAACTTTCTCACACCGGGGAGCTGTTTTTT
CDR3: CASGRVQLSHTGELFF

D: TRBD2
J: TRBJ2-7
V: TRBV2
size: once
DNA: TGTGCCAGCAAGACCGGGACTACCCCTTACGAGCAGTACTTC
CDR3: CASKTGTTPYEQYF

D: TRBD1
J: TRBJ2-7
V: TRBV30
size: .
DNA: TGTGCCTGGAGTGTACAGGCAGGGGGCTCCTACGAGCAGTACTTC
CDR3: CAWSVQAGGSYEQYF

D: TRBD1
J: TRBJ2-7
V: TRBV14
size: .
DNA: TGTGCCAGCAGCTTCCGGACAGGGGGGGTCTACGAGCAGTACTTC
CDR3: CASSFRTGGVYEQYF

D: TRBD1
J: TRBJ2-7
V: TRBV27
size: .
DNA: TGTGCCAGCAGACGAACAGGGGAAGCTCAAAGGCAGTACTTC
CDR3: CASRRTGEAQRQYF

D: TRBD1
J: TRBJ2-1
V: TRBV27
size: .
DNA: TGTGCCAGCAGTTTCGACAGGGGAAGCAACAATGAGCAGTTCTTC
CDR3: CASSFDRGSNNEQFF

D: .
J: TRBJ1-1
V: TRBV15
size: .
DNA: TGTGCCACCAGCACCTTGAACACTGAAGCTTTCTTT
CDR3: CATSTLNTEAFF

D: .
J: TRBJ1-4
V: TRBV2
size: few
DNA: TGTGCCAGCAGATCTAAAACCTTCAGGGTGATTAATGAAAAACTGTTTTTT
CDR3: CASRSKTFRVINEKLFF

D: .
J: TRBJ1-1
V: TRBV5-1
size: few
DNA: TGCGCCAGCAGCTCCTACAGGGCGAACACTGAAGCTTTCTTT
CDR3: CASSSYRANTEAFF

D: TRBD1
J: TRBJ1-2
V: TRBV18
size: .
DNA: TGTGCCAGCTCACCACCCTCGGAAACAGGGGGTGGCTACACCTTC
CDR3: CASSPPSETGGGYTF

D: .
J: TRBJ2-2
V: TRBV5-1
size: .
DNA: TGCGCCAGCAGCCTCGGGGGAGTGGTACCCACCGGGGAGCTGTTTTTT
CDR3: CASSLGGVVPTGELFF

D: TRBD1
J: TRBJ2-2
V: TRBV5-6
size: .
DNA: TGTGCCAGCAGCTGGGACAGGGGGAACACCGGGGAGCTGTTTTTT
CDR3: CASSWDRGNTGELFF

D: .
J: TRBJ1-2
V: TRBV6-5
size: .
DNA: TGTGCCAGCAGCGCCGCGGGCTATGGCTACACCTTC
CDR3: CASSAAGYGYTF

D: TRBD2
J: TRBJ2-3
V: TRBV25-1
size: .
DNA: TGTGCCAGCAGAAGGGCTAGCGGGAGTTGGACAGATACGCAGTATTTT
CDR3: CASRRASGSWTDTQYF